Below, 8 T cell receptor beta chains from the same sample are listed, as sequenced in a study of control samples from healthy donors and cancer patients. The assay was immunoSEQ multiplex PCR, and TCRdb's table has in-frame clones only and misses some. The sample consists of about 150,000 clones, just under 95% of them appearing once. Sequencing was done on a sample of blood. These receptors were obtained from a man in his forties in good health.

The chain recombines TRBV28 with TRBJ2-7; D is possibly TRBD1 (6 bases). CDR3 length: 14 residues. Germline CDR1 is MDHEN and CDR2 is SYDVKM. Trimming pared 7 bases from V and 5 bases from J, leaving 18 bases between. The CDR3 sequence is CASNGDRPWDEQYF. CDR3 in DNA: TGTGCCAGCAACGGAGACAGGCCTTGGGACGAGCAGTACTTC. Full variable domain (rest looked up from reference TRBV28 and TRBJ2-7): DVKVTQSSRYLVKRTGEKVFLECVQDMDHENMFWYRQDPGLGLRLIYFSYDVKMKEKGDIPEGYSVSREKKERFSLILESASTNQTSMYLCASNGDRPWDEQYFGPGTRLTVT.

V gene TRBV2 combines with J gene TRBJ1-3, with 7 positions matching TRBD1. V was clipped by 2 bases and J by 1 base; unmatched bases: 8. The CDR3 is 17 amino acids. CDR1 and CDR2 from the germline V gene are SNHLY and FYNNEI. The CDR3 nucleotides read TGTGCCAGCAGTGAAAGGACAGGAGGAGGGTCTGGAAACACCATATATTTT. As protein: CASSERTGGGSGNTIYF.

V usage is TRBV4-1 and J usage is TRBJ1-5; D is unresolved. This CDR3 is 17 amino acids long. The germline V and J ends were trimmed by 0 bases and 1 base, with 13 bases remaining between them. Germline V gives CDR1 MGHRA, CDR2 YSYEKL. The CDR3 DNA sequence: TGCGCCAGCAGCCAAGAAATATCACTGACGAGCAATCAGCCCCAGCATTTT. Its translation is CASSQEISLTSNQPQHF.

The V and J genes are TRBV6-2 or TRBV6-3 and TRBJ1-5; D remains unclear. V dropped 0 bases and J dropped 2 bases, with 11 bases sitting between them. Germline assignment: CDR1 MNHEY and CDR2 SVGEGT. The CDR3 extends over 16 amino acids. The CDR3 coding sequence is TGTGCCAGCAGTTACTCAGGGAATACGGGCAATCAGCCCCAGCATTTT. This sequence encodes CASSYSGNTGNQPQHF.

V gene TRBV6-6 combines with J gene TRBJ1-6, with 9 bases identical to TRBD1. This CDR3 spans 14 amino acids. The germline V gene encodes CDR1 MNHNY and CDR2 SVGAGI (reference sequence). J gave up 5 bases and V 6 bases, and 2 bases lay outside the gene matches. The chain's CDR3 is CASRGQGNNSPLHF. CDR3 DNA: TGTGCCAGCAGAGGACAGGGGAATAATTCACCCCTCCACTTT.

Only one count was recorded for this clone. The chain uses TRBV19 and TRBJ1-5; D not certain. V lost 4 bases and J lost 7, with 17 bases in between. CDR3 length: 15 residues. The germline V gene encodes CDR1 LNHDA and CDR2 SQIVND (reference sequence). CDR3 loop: CASSNHLGRSQPQHF. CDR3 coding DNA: TGTGCCAGTAGTAACCACCTCGGTCGGAGCCAGCCCCAGCATTTT.

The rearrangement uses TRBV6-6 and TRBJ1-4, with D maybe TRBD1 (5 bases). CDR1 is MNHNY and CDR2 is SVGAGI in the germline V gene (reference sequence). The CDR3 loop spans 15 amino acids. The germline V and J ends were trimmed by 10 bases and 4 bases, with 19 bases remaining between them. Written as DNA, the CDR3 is TGTGCCAACGTGGAGTTCTGGGGCTTTAATGAAAAACTGTTTTTT. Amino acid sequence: CANVEFWGFNEKLFF.

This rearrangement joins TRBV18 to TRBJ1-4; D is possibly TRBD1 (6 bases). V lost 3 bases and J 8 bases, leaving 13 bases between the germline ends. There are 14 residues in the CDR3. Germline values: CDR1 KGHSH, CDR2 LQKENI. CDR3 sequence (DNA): TGTGCCAGCTCACCGGGGGCAGGGACCGAAAAACTGTTTTTT. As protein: CASSPGAGTEKLFF.